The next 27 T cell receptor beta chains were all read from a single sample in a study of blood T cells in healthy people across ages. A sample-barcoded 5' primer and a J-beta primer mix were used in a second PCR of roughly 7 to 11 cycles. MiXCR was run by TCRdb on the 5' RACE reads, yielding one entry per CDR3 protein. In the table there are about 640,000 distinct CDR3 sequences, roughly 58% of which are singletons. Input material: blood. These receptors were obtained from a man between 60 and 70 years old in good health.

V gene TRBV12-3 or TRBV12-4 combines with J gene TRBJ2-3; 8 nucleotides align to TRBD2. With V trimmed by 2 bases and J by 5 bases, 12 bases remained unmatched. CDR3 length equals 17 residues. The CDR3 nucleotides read TGTGCCAGCAGTTTATTCTCCTTAGCGGGGCAAGAAGATACGCAGTATTTT. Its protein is CASSLFSLAGQEDTQYF.

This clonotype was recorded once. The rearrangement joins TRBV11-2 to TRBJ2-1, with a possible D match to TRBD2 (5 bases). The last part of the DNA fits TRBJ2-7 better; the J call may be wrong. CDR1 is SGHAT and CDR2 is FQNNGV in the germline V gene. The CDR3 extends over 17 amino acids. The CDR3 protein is CASSLVGRRSSYNEQYF. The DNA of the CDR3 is TGTGCCAGCAGCTTAGTGGGCAGGAGGAGCTCCTACAATGAGCAGTACTTC.

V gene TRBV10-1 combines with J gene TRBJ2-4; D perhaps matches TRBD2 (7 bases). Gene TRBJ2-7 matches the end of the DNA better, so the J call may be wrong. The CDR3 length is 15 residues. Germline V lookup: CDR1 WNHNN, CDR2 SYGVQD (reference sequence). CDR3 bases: TGCGCCAGCAGTGATCGGGGGGCACCTACCTACGAGCAGTACTTC. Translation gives CASSDRGAPTYEQYF.

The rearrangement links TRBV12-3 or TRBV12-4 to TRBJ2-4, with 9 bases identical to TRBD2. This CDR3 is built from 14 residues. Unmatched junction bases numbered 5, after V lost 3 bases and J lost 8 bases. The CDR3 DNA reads TGTGCCAGCAGTTTCGGCGGGGGGGCGGACATTCAGTACTTC. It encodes CASSFGGGADIQYF.

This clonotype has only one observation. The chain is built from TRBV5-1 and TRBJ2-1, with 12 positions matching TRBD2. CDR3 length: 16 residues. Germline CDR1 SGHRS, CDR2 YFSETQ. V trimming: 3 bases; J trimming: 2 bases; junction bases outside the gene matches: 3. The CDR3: CASSSRTSGTYNEQFF. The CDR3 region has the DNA TGCGCCAGCAGCTCCCGGACTAGCGGGACCTACAATGAGCAGTTCTTC.

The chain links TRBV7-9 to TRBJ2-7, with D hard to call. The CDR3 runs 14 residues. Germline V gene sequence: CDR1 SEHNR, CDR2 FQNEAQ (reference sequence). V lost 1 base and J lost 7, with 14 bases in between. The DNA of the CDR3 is TGTGCCAGCAGCTTAGTAGGGTTCCTCTCTGAGCAGTACTTC. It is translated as CASSLVGFLSEQYF.

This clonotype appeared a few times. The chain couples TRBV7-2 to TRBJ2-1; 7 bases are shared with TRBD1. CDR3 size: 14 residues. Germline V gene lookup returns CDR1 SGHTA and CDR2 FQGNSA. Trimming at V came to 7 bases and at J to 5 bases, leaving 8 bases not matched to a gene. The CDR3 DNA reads TGTGCCAGCAACCCAACCGGGACAGACAATGAGCAGTTCTTC. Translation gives CASNPTGTDNEQFF.

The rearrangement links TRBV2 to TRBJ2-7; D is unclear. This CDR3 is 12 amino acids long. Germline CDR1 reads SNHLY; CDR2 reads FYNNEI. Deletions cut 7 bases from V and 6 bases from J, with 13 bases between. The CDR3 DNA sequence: TGTGCCAGCATCCCGGACGTCGGCGAGCAGTACTTC. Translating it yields CASIPDVGEQYF. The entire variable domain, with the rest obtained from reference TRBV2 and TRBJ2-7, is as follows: EPEVTQTPSHQVTQMGQEVILRCVPISNHLYFYWYRQILGQKVEFLVSFYNNEISEKSEIFDDQFSVERPDGSNFTLKIRSTKLEDSAMYFCASIPDVGEQYFGPGTRLTVT.

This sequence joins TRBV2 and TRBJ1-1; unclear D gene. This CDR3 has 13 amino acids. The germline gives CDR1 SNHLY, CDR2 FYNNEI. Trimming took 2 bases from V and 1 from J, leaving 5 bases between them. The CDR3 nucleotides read TGTGCCAGCAGTGAACGGTGGAACACTGAAGCTTTCTTT. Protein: CASSERWNTEAFF.

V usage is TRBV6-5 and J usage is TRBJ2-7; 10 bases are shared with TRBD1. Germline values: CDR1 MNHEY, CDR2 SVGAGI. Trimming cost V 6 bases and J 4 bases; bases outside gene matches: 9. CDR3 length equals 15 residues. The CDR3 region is CASRYLGTGDYEQYF. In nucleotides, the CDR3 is TGTGCCAGCAGATACCTAGGGACAGGGGATTACGAGCAGTACTTC.

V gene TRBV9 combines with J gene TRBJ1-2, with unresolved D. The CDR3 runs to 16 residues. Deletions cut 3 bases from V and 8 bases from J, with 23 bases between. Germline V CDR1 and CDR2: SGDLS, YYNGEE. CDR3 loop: CASSARTDRPISGYTF. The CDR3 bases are TGTGCCAGCAGCGCAAGGACGGACCGTCCTATCTCCGGCTACACCTTC.

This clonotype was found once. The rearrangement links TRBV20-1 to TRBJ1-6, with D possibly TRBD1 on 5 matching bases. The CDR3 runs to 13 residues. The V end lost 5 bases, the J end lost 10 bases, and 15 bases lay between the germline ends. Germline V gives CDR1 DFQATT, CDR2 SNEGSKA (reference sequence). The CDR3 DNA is TGCAGTGCTGATGCCGGGGGTCCCTCACCCCTCCACTTT. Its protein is CSADAGGPSPLHF.

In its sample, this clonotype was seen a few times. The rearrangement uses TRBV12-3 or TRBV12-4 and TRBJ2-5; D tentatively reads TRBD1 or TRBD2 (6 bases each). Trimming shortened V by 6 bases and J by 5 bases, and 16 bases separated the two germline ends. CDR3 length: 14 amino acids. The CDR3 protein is CASRLQGGGETQYF. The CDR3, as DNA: TGTGCCAGCAGGCTACAGGGAGGAGGGGAGACCCAGTACTTC.

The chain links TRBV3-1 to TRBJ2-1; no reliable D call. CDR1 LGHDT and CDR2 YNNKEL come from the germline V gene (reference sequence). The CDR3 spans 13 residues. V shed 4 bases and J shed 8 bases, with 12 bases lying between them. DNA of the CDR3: TGTGCCAGCAGCCGTCCTCCGTGGGATGAGCAGTTCTTC. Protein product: CASSRPPWDEQFF.

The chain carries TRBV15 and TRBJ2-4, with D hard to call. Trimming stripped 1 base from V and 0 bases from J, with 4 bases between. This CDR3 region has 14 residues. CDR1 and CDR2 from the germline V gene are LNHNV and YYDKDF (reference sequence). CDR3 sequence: CATSRGVAKNIQYF. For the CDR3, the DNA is TGTGCCACCAGCAGAGGAGTAGCCAAAAACATTCAGTACTTC.

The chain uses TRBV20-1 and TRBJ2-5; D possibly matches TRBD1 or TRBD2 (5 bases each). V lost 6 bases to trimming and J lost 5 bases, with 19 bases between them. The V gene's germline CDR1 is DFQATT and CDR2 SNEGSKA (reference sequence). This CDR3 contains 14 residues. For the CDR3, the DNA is TGCAGTGCCATCCGGGACCCAGCCAGGGAGACCCAGTACTTC. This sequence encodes CSAIRDPARETQYF.

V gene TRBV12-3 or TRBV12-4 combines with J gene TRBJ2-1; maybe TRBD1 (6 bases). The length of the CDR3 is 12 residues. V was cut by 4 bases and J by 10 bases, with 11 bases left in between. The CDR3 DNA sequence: TGTGCCAGCAGTTGGACAGAGAAGGAGCAGTTCTTC. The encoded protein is CASSWTEKEQFF.

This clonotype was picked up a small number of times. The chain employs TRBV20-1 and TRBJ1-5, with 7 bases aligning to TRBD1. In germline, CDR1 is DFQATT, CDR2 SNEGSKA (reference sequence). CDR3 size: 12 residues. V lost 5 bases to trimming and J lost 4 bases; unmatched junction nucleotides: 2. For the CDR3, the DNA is TGCAGTGCTCGACAGGGTAATCAGCCCCAGCATTTT. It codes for CSARQGNQPQHF.

CDR3 amino acids: CAISGGATYQETQYF. CDR3 DNA: TGTGCCATCAGCGGGGGGGCCACGTACCAAGAGACCCAGTACTTC. V usage is TRBV10-3 and J usage is TRBJ2-5; 8 nucleotides match TRBD2. This CDR3 is 15 amino acids long. In germline, CDR1 is ENHRY, CDR2 SYGVKD. The V segment lost 6 bases and the J segment 0 bases; nucleotides outside the gene matches: 6.

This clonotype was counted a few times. The CDR3 spells CASSGAGGLETQYF. DNA for the CDR3: TGCGCCAGCAGCGGAGCGGGGGGGCTAGAGACCCAGTACTTC. The rearrangement joins TRBV5-1 to TRBJ2-5; 10 bases match TRBD2. Germline V CDR1 and CDR2: SGHRS, YFSETQ. The junction had 4 bases not matched to a gene; V was cut back by 4 bases and J by 4 bases. This CDR3 has 14 residues.

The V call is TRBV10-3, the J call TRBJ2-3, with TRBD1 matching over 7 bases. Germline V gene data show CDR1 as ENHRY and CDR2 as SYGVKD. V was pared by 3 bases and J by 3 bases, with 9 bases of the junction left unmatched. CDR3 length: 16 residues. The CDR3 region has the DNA TGTGCCATCAGTGACCTATCGACAGGGTCGACAGATACGCAGTATTTT. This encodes CAISDLSTGSTDTQYF.

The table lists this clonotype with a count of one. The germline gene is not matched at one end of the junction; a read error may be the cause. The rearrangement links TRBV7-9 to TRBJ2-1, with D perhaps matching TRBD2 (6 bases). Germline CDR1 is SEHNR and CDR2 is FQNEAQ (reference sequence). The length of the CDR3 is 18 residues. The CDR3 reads CASSLIGGRGAAYNEQFF. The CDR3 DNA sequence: TGTGCCAGCAGCTTAATCGGGGGAAGAGGGGCAGCCTATAATGAGCAGTTCTTC. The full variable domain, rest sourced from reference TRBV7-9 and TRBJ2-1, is DTGVSQNPRHKITKRGQNVTFRCDPISEHNRLYWYRQTLGQGPEFLTYFQNEAQLEKSRLLSDRFSAERPKGSFSTLEIQRTEQGDSAMYLCASSLIGGRGAAYNEQFFGPGTRLTVL.

The CDR3 region is CASSLQRLVARETQYF. Written as DNA, the CDR3 is TGTGCCAGCAGCCTCCAACGACTAGTGGCAAGGGAGACCCAGTACTTC. The chain combines TRBV3-1 with TRBJ2-5; a weak D match, TRBD2 (6 bases). Trimming stripped 4 bases from V and 5 bases from J, with 20 bases between. Looked up from germline, CDR1 is LGHDT and CDR2 is YNNKEL (reference sequence). CDR3 size: 16 residues.

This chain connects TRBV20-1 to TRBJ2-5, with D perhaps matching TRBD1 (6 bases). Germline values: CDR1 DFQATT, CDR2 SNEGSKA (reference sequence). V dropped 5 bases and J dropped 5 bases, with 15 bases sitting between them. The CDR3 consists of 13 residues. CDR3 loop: CSAGTGLWETQYF. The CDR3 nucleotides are TGCAGTGCTGGAACAGGGTTGTGGGAGACCCAGTACTTC.

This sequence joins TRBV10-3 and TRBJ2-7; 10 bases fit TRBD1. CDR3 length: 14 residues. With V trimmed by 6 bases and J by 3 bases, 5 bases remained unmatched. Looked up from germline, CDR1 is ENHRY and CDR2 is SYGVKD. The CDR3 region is CAISRGTGVYEQYF. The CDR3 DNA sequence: TGTGCCATCAGCCGTGGGACAGGGGTCTACGAGCAGTACTTC.

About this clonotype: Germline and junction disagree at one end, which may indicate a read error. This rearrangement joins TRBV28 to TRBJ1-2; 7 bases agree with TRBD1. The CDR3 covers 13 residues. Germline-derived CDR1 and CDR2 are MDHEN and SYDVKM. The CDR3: CASEGAGNYGYIF. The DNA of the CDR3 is TGTGCCAGCGAGGGGGCTGGTAACTATGGCTACATCTTC.

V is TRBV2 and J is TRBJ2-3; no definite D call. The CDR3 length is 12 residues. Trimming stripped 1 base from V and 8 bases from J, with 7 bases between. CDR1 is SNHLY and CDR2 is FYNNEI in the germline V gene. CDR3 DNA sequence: TGTGCCAGCAGTGAAGTCCTAGTTACGCAGTATTTT. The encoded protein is CASSEVLVTQYF.